The 4 T cell receptor beta chains reported below all come from one sample, sequenced in a study of T-cell memory formation after mild COVID-19. MiXCR, applied by TCRdb to the 5' RACE reads, yields one record per CDR3 protein. The sample includes fewer than 650,000 distinct CDR3 sequences, around a sixth seen only once; the top ten take around 7.8%. The sequencing input was PBMCs or a T cell subset sorted from them (not recorded which). These receptors were collected from an adult woman who had mild COVID-19 (a few samples of this study predate the infection). Cell type and time point are not known.

There are many counts of this clonotype. This chain connects TRBV4-1 to TRBJ1-6; 8 bases are shared with TRBD1. This CDR3 spans 16 amino acids. V lost 4 bases to trimming and J lost 4 bases; unmatched junction nucleotides: 6. The germline CDR1 and CDR2 sequences are MGHRA and YSYEKL. The CDR3 region is CASSLPGGDYNSPLHF. Here the CDR3 DNA reads TGCGCCAGCAGCCTTCCAGGGGGCGATTATAATTCACCCCTCCACTTT.

The sample holds a few counts of this clonotype. The gene calls are TRBV4-2 and TRBJ2-3; 10 bases align to TRBD2. The CDR3 is made up of 16 amino acids. The V gene end was trimmed by 5 bases and the J gene end by 0 bases; junction bases not matched to a gene: 5. Germline-derived CDR1 and CDR2 are LGHNA and YNFKEQ. The CDR3 reads CASSTRTSGSTDTQYF. CDR3 sequence (DNA): TGTGCCAGCAGCACCCGGACTAGCGGTAGCACAGATACGCAGTATTTT.

This clonotype appeared a few times. This chain joins TRBV30 and TRBJ1-5, with a tentative D call TRBD1 (5 bases). The germline CDR1 and CDR2 sequences are GTSNPN and SVGIG (reference sequence). This CDR3 has 14 amino acids. Trimming removed 7 bases at V and 4 bases at J, with 17 bases between. The CDR3 nucleotides read TGTGCCTCGCCGGGGGGGATGGGAAATCAGCCCCAGCATTTT. This gives the protein CASPGGMGNQPQHF.

J is TRBJ2-2 and V is TRBV18; 13 bases are a match to TRBD2. The germline CDR1 and CDR2 sequences are KGHSH and LQKENI. The CDR3 length is 17 residues. After removal of 6 bases from V and 6 bases from J, the junction contained 10 bases not matched to a gene. CDR3 sequence (DNA): TGTGCCAGCTCTCAACCCGGACTAGCGGGAGTCGCCGGGGAGCTGTTTTTT. Residues: CASSQPGLAGVAGELFF.